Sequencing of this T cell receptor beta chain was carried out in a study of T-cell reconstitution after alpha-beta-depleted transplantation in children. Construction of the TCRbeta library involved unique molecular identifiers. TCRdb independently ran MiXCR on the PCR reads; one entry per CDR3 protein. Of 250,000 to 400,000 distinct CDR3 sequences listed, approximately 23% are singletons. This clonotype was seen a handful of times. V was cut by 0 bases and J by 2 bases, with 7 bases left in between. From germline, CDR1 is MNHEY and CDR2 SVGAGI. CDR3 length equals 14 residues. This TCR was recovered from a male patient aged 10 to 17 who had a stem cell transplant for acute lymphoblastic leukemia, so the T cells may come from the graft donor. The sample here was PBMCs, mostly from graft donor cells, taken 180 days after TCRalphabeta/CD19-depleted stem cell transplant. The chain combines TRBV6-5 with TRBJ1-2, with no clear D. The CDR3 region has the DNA TGTGCCAGCAGTTACTCGACCAGCAACTATGGCTACACCTTC. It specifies CASSYSTSNYGYTF.